This passage covers 19 T cell receptor beta chains from one sample sequenced in a study of early T cells in non-severe SARS-CoV-2 infection. TCRdb ran MiXCR on the 5' RACE reads and lists one entry per CDR3 protein. The data contain around 58,000 distinct CDR3 sequences, roughly 8.2% of them seen just once; the ten biggest clones take up roughly a tenth. The input for sequencing was whole blood, taken at baseline. These receptors came from an adult who was a healthcare worker with PCR-confirmed SARS-CoV-2 infection or an uninfected control (not recorded which).

This clonotype has at least ten counts. The V gene is TRBV20-1, the J gene TRBJ1-6; 10 positions agree with TRBD1. After removal of 2 bases from V and 5 bases from J, the junction contained 3 bases not matched to a gene. The length of the CDR3 is 15 residues. Per the germline V gene, CDR1 is DFQATT and CDR2 is SNEGSKA (reference sequence). The CDR3 DNA sequence: TGCAGTGCTAGACGGGACAGGGGTGATAATTCACCCCTCCACTTT. Translating gives CSARRDRGDNSPLHF.

The chain recombines TRBV4-2 with TRBJ2-1; D possibly corresponds to TRBD2 (6 bases). In germline, CDR1 is LGHNA, CDR2 YNFKEQ. The CDR3 length is 20 residues. Trimming shortened V by 3 bases and J by 3 bases, and 27 bases separated the two germline ends. CDR3 DNA: TGTGCCAGCAGCCACCCAAGGCAGGGCAAGAGCGGGCCGAACTACAATGAGCAGTTCTTC. The encoded protein is CASSHPRQGKSGPNYNEQFF.

The sample holds a few counts of this clonotype. The CDR3 region has the DNA TGTGCCACCAGGGGACAGGGAGAAGAGACCCAGTACTTC. Protein product: CATRGQGEETQYF. The V call is TRBV24-1, the J call TRBJ2-5, with 9 bases lining up with TRBD1. CDR1 and CDR2 from the germline V gene are KGHDR and SFDVKD. V lost 7 bases, J lost 3 bases, and 2 bases stayed unmatched. The CDR3 runs 13 residues.

This clonotype was observed at least ten times. The chain links TRBV9 to TRBJ2-3; TRBD1 is a possible D gene (6 bases). Germline lookup yields CDR1 SGDLS and CDR2 YYNGEE. CDR3 length: 13 residues. V lost 0 bases and J lost 9, with 11 bases in between. CDR3 in amino acids: CASSVEGGGTQYF. The CDR3 DNA is TGTGCCAGCAGCGTAGAAGGGGGTGGGACGCAGTATTTT. Variable domain in full (rest from reference TRBV9 and TRBJ2-3): DSGVTQTPKHLITATGQRVTLRCSPRSGDLSVYWYQQSLDQGLQFLIQYYNGEERAKGNILERFSAQQFPDLHSELNLSSLELGDSALYFCASSVEGGGTQYFGPGTRLTVL.

This clonotype was seen more than once but under ten times. This chain connects TRBV7-2 to TRBJ2-1; the D is unclear. The CDR3 length is 13 residues. The V end lost 5 bases, the J end lost 6 bases, and 11 bases lay between the germline ends. Germline CDR1 reads SGHTA; CDR2 reads FQGNSA. CDR3 DNA: TGTGCCAGCAGCCTATACAAGCCCAATGAGCAGTTCTTC. Translating gives CASSLYKPNEQFF. Full variable domain (remainder filled in from reference TRBV7-2 and TRBJ2-1): GAGVSQSPSNKVTEKGKDVELRCDPISGHTALYWYRQSLGQGLEFLIYFQGNSAPDKSGLPSDRFSAERTGGSVSTLTIQRTQQEDSAVYLCASSLYKPNEQFFGPGTRLTVL.

There are many counts of this clonotype. The genes are TRBV5-1 and TRBJ2-4; D uncertain. V lost 4 bases, J lost 2 bases, and 7 bases lay in between. This CDR3 comprises 13 residues. The germline gives CDR1 SGHRS, CDR2 YFSETQ. CDR3 DNA: TGCGCCAGCAGCGGGGAATCCAAAAACATTCAGTACTTC. It codes for CASSGESKNIQYF.

This clonotype was seen more than once but under ten times. CDR3 residues: CASSPSLAGGAGTQYF. CDR3 nucleotides: TGTGCCAGCAGCCCAAGTTTGGCAGGGGGCGCGGGTACGCAGTATTTT. The chain combines TRBV7-3 with TRBJ2-3, with 8 positions matching TRBD1. The trim removed 5 bases at V and 8 bases at J, leaving 15 bases unmatched. Germline CDR1 reads SGHTA; CDR2 reads FQGTGA. The CDR3 extends over 16 amino acids. Looking up the rest from reference TRBV7-3 and TRBJ2-3 gives the full variable domain: GAGVSQTPSNKVTEKGKYVELRCDPISGHTALYWYRQSLGQGPEFLIYFQGTGAADDSGLPNDRFFAVRPEGSVSTLKIQRTERGDSAVYLCASSPSLAGGAGTQYFGPGTRLTVL.

The chain has TRBV12-3 or TRBV12-4 and TRBJ2-1; 15 bases are shared with TRBD2. V shed 5 bases and J 14 bases; nucleotides not matched to a gene: 22. This CDR3 region has 19 residues. CDR3 region: CASSPGLAGGSALIYREFF. CDR3 nucleotide sequence: TGTGCCAGCAGTCCCGGACTAGCGGGAGGGTCCGCCTTAATCTACAGAGAGTTCTTC.

The V and J genes are TRBV12-5 and TRBJ2-1; D is uncertain. Germline CDR1 and CDR2: LGHNT and FRNRAP. The CDR3 runs to 12 residues. Trimming removed 6 bases from V and 8 bases from J, with 11 bases in between. The CDR3 loop is CASGSRSDEQFF. The CDR3 DNA is TGTGCTAGTGGATCCCGATCGGATGAGCAGTTCTTC.

This clonotype was observed a few times. The chain combines TRBV27 with TRBJ1-1; TRBD1 aligns across 9 bases. V trimming: 5 bases; J trimming: 5 bases; junction bases outside the gene matches: 3. Germline V gene lookup returns CDR1 MNHEY and CDR2 SMNVEV (reference sequence). The CDR3 extends over 13 amino acids. CDR3 sequence: CASSRTGATEAFF. The CDR3, as DNA: TGTGCCAGCAGTAGGACAGGGGCTACTGAAGCTTTCTTT.

This clonotype has ten or more counts. J is TRBJ2-7 and V is TRBV7-6; 8 nucleotides line up with TRBD2. This CDR3 has 15 residues. Trimming at V came to 5 bases and at J to 1 base, leaving 7 bases not matched to a gene. CDR1 and CDR2 from the germline V gene are SGHVS and FNYEAQ. The CDR3 loop reads CASSASGSWSYEQYF. The CDR3 DNA reads as TGTGCCAGCAGCGCGAGCGGGAGTTGGTCCTACGAGCAGTACTTC.

In this sample, this clonotype turned up a few times. The chain joins TRBV7-3 to TRBJ2-5; TRBD1 agrees at 9 bases. Germline assignment: CDR1 SGHTA and CDR2 FQGTGA. J gave up 2 bases and V 4 bases, and 5 bases lay outside the gene matches. The CDR3 sequence is 15 residues long. The CDR3 reads CASSSGQGKQETQYF. CDR3 DNA sequence: TGTGCCAGCAGCTCGGGACAGGGCAAGCAAGAGACCCAGTACTTC.

This clonotype showed up many times. The genes are TRBV7-9 and TRBJ1-2; 11 nucleotides align to TRBD1. The CDR3 runs to 19 residues. With 3 bases clipped from V and 3 bases from J, the junction kept 15 bases outside the gene matches. Germline V gene data show CDR1 as SEHNR and CDR2 as FQNEAQ (reference sequence). The CDR3: CASSFSWVPGQGVDYGYTF. Here the CDR3 DNA reads TGTGCCAGCAGCTTTAGTTGGGTACCGGGACAGGGGGTCGACTATGGCTACACCTTC.

CDR3 nucleotide sequence: TGTGCCAGCAGTCCCCCGTCCTACTCCTACGAGCAGTACTTC. Encoded protein: CASSPPSYSYEQYF. The chain couples TRBV12-3 or TRBV12-4 to TRBJ2-7; D is uncertain. The CDR3 extends over 14 amino acids. Trimming cost V 5 bases and J 0 bases, with 11 bases left between them.

This clonotype was recorded at least ten times. The chain couples TRBV19 to TRBJ2-3; 8 bases match TRBD1. The V segment lost 5 bases and the J segment 5 bases; nucleotides outside the gene matches: 6. The CDR3 totals 14 residues. The germline gives CDR1 LNHDA, CDR2 SQIVND (reference sequence). The CDR3 loop reads CASSLGTGGDTQYF. The DNA for the CDR3 is TGTGCCAGTAGTCTTGGGACAGGAGGAGATACGCAGTATTTT.

This clonotype was detected ten times or more. The chain uses TRBV2 and TRBJ1-2; the D gene is possibly TRBD1 (5 bases). Trimming left V 7 bases short and J 4 bases short, with 10 bases between. This CDR3 has 12 amino acids. Germline V lookup: CDR1 SNHLY, CDR2 FYNNEI. CDR3 in amino acids: CASTGTIYGYTF. Written as DNA, the CDR3 is TGTGCCAGCACCGGGACCATCTATGGCTACACCTTC.

This clonotype was recorded many times. The V call is TRBV5-1, the J call TRBJ1-6; a weak D match, TRBD1 (6 bases). The germline gives CDR1 SGHRS, CDR2 YFSETQ. The CDR3 length is 15 residues. Trimming removed 0 bases from V and 10 bases from J, with 14 bases in between. CDR3 DNA: TGCGCCAGCAGCTTGGCAGGGGTTGATCGGTCACCCCTCCACTTT. Translated, it gives CASSLAGVDRSPLHF.

This clonotype has just a few counts. The CDR3 loop is CASSPQWANEKLFF. CDR3 DNA sequence: TGTGCCAGCAGCCCTCAGTGGGCTAATGAAAAACTGTTTTTT. This sequence joins TRBV7-9 and TRBJ1-4; D is ambiguous. Trimming shortened V by 5 bases and J by 3 bases, and 10 bases separated the two germline ends. CDR1 is SEHNR, CDR2 FQNEAQ, per germline (reference sequence). The CDR3 consists of 14 residues.

This clonotype was counted between two and nine times. The rearrangement uses TRBV18 and TRBJ2-3, with 11 positions matching TRBD2. Germline V gene data show CDR1 as KGHSH and CDR2 as LQKENI. This CDR3 comprises 19 residues. Unmatched junction bases numbered 11, after V lost 0 bases and J lost 3 bases. CDR3 in amino acids: CASSPPVGQGLADTDTQYF. DNA for the CDR3: TGTGCCAGCTCACCACCGGTGGGACAGGGACTAGCGGATACAGATACGCAGTATTTT.